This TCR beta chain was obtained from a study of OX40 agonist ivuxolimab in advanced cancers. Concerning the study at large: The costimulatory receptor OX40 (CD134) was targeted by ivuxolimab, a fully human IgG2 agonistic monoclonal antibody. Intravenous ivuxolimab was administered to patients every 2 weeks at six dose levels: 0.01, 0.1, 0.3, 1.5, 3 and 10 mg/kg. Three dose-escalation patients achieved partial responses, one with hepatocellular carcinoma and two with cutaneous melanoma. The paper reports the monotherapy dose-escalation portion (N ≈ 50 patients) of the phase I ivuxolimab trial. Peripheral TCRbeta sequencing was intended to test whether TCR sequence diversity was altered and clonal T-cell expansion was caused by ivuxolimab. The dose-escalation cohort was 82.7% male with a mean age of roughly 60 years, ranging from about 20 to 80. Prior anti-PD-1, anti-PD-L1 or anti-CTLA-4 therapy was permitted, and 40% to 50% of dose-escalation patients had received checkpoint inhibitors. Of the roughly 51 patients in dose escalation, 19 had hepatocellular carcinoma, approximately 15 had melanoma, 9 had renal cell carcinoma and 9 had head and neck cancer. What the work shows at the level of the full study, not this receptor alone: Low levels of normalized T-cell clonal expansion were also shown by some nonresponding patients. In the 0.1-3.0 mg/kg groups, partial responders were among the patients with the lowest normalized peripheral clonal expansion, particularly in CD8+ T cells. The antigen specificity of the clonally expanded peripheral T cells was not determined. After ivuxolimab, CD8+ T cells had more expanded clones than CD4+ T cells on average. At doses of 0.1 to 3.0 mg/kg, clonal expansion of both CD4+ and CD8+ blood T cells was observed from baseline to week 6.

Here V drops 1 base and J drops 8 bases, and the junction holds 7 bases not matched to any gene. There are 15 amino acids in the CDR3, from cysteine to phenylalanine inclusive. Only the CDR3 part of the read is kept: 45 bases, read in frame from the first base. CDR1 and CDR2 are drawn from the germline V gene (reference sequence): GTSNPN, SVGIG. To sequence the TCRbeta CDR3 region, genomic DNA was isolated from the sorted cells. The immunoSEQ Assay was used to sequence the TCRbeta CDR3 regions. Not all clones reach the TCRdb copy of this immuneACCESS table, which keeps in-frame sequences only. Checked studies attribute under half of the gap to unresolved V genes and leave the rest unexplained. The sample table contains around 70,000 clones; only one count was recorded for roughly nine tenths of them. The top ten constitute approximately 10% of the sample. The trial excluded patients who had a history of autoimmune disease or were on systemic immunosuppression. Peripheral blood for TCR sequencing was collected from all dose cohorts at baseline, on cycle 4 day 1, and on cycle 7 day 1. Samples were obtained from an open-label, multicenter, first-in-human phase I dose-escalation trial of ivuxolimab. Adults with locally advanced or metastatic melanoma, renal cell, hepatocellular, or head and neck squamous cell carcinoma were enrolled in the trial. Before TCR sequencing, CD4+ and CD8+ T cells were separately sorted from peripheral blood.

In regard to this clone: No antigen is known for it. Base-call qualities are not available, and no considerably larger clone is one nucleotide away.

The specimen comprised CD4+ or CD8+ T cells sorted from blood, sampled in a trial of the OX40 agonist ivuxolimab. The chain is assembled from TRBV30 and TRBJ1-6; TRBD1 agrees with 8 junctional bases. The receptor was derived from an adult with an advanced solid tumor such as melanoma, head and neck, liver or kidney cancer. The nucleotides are TGTGCCTGGAGTGCCCGGACAGGGCTCGATTCACCCCTCCACTTT. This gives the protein CAWSARTGLDSPLHF.